These 8 T cell receptor beta chains were all obtained from the same sample, sequenced in a study of cytomegalovirus exposure and HLA in healthy donors. Primers for the PCR totalled 60 Vbeta and 13 Jbeta. The method was immunoSEQ multiplex PCR; TCRdb's version includes in-frame clones alone and lacks a portion of them. The repertoire holds 150,000 to 200,000 clones, with about four fifths as singletons. Sequencing was carried out using PBMCs. These receptors were collected from a man aged 18 to 35 in good health and CMV-seronegative.

The rearrangement links TRBV19 to TRBJ2-2; 10 bases agree with TRBD1. The CDR3 is made up of 15 amino acids. Losses at the gene ends were 6 bases for V and 5 bases for J; bases not matched to a gene: 6. Germline values: CDR1 LNHDA, CDR2 SQIVND (reference sequence). In DNA, the CDR3 is TGTGCCAGTAGCCACGACAGGGGGCGTACCGGGGAGCTGTTTTTT. Translating gives CASSHDRGRTGELFF.

The chain employs TRBV2 and TRBJ2-3, with TRBD1 identical over 8 bases. The germline CDR1 and CDR2 sequences are SNHLY and FYNNEI. Trimming at V came to 10 bases and at J to 5 bases, leaving 8 bases not matched to a gene. CDR3 size: 13 residues. CDR3 bases: TGTGCCAACCGGACAGGGCGTGGAGATACGCAGTATTTT. It specifies CANRTGRGDTQYF.

The CDR3 is CASSLRQGHGELFF. The CDR3 bases are TGCGCCAGCAGCCTTAGACAGGGCCACGGGGAGCTGTTTTTT. The V and J genes are TRBV5-1 and TRBJ2-2; TRBD1 agrees at 7 bases. The length of the CDR3 is 14 residues. V lost 4 bases to trimming and J lost 7 bases; unmatched junction nucleotides: 7. From germline, CDR1 is SGHRS and CDR2 YFSETQ.

This sequence joins TRBV7-9 and TRBJ2-6; tentatively, D is TRBD2 (5 bases). Per the germline V gene, CDR1 is SEHNR and CDR2 is FQNEAQ (reference sequence). CDR3 length equals 19 residues. Trimming took off 5 bases at V and 2 bases at J, with 22 bases between the two ends. CDR3 residues: CASSLKGLFGKTGANVLTF. The CDR3 nucleotides read TGTGCCAGCAGCCTCAAAGGACTCTTCGGCAAGACTGGGGCCAACGTCCTGACTTTC. The full variable domain, completed using reference TRBV7-9 and TRBJ2-6, is DTGVSQNPRHKITKRGQNVTFRCDPISEHNRLYWYRQTLGQGPEFLTYFQNEAQLEKSRLLSDRFSAERPKGSFSTLEIQRTEQGDSAMYLCASSLKGLFGKTGANVLTFGAGSRLTVL.

The rearrangement links TRBV15 to TRBJ1-6, with D possibly matching TRBD1 (5 bases). Germline CDR1 is LNHNV and CDR2 is YYDKDF (reference sequence). V was shortened by 1 base and J by 7 bases, with 20 bases between the two germline ends. There are 18 residues in the CDR3. This CDR3 is CATSRVGGSAGLNSPLHF. CDR3 nucleotides: TGTGCCACCAGCAGAGTGGGGGGATCGGCAGGACTAAATTCACCCCTCCACTTT.

This chain joins TRBV4-3 and TRBJ1-5; D remains ambiguous. Trimming cost V 0 bases and J 4 bases, with 13 bases left between them. This CDR3 is 16 amino acids long. Germline CDR1 and CDR2: LGHNA and YSLEER. CDR3 in DNA: TGCGCCAGCAGCCAAGAATGGGGTCGGGAAAATCAGCCCCAGCATTTT. This gives the protein CASSQEWGRENQPQHF.

This chain's CDR3 is CASSPTKNIQYF. The CDR3 coding sequence is TGTGCCAGCAGTCCAACCAAAAACATTCAGTACTTC. The rearrangement links TRBV28 to TRBJ2-4, with D unresolved. The CDR3 contains 12 residues. Germline V gene lookup returns CDR1 MDHEN and CDR2 SYDVKM. The V end lost 5 bases, the J end lost 2 bases, and 4 bases lay between the germline ends. The variable domain in full, completed from reference TRBV28 and TRBJ2-4, reads DVKVTQSSRYLVKRTGEKVFLECVQDMDHENMFWYRQDPGLGLRLIYFSYDVKMKEKGDIPEGYSVSREKKERFSLILESASTNQTSMYLCASSPTKNIQYFGAGTRLSVL.

The gene calls are TRBV5-5 and TRBJ2-2; 9 nucleotides line up with TRBD1. Germline V gene lookup returns CDR1 SGHKS and CDR2 YYEKEE (reference sequence). This CDR3 is built from 17 residues. Trimming at V came to 2 bases and at J to 6 bases, leaving 11 bases not matched to a gene. This CDR3 is CASSFTSGTGKAGELFF. In nucleotides, the CDR3 is TGTGCCAGCAGCTTTACTTCCGGGACAGGGAAGGCCGGGGAGCTGTTTTTT.